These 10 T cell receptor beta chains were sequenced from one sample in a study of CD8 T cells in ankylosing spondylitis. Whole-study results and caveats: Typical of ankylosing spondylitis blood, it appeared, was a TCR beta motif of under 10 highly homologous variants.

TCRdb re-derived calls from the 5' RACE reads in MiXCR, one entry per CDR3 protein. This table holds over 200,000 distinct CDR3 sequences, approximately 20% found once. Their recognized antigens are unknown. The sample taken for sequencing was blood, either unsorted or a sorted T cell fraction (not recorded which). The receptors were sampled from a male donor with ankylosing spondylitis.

The CDR3 protein is CASSHATNTGELFF. CDR3 in DNA: TGCGCCAGCAGCCACGCAACGAACACCGGGGAGCTGTTTTTT. The chain recombines TRBV4-3 with TRBJ2-2; D is uncertain. V gave up 3 bases and J gave up 0 bases, with 5 bases separating them. CDR3 length: 14 amino acids. From germline, CDR1 is LGHNA and CDR2 YSLEER.

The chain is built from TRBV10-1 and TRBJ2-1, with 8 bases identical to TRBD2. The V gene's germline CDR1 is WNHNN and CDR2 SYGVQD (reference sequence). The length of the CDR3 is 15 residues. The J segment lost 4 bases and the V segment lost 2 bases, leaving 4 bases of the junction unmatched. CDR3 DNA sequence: TGCGCCAGCAGTGAGCGGGGGGGCGGGTACAATGAGCAGTTCTTC. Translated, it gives CASSERGGGYNEQFF.

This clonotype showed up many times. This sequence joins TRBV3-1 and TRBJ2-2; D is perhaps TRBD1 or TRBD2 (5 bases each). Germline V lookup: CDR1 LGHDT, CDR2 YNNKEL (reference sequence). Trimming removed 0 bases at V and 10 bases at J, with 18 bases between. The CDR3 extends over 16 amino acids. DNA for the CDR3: TGTGCCAGCAGCCAAGATTGGGACCTCAGGGTCACGGAGCTGTTTTTT. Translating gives CASSQDWDLRVTELFF.

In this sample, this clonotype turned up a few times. The DNA for the CDR3 is TGCAGCGCAGAAAGTTGGCAGGGTTATGGCTACACCTTC. Its translation is CSAESWQGYGYTF. The chain has TRBV29-1 and TRBJ1-2, with TRBD1 as a possible D gene (5 bases). Per germline, CDR1 SQVTM and CDR2 ANQGSEA. CDR3 length: 13 residues. V lost 7 bases and J lost 5, with 17 bases in between. The complete variable domain, with remaining parts taken from reference TRBV29-1 and TRBJ1-2, reads SAVISQKPSRDICQRGTSLTIQCQVDSQVTMMFWYRQQPGQSLTLIATANQGSEATYESGFVIDKFPISRPNLTFSTLTVSNMSPEDSSIYLCSAESWQGYGYTFGSGTRLTVV.

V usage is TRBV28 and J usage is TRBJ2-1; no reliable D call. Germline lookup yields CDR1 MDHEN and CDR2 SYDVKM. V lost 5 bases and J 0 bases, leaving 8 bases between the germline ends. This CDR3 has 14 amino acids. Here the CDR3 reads CASSGRDSYNEQFF. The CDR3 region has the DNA TGTGCCAGCAGTGGTAGGGACTCCTACAATGAGCAGTTCTTC.

The CDR3 protein is CATSRDWTGENTGELFF. The CDR3 DNA reads TGTGCCACCAGCAGAGATTGGACAGGGGAGAACACCGGGGAGCTGTTTTTT. V usage is TRBV15 and J usage is TRBJ2-2, with TRBD1 identical over 9 bases. This CDR3 is 17 amino acids long. Germline V gene lookup returns CDR1 LNHNV and CDR2 YYDKDF (reference sequence). With 0 bases clipped from V and 1 base from J, the junction kept 3 bases outside the gene matches. Filled out from reference TRBV15 and TRBJ2-2, the complete variable domain reads DAMVIQNPRYQVTQFGKPVTLSCSQTLNHNVMYWYQQKSSQAPKLLFHYYDKDFNNEADTPDNFQSRRPNTSFCFLDIRSPGLGDTAMYLCATSRDWTGENTGELFFGEGSRLTVL.

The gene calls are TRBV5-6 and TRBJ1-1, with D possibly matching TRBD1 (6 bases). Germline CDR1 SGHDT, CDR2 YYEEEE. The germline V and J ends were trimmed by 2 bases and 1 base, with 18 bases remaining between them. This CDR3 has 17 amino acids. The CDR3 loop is CASSFGYLRQENTEAFF. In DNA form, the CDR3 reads TGTGCCAGCAGCTTCGGGTATCTGAGACAGGAGAACACTGAAGCTTTCTTT.

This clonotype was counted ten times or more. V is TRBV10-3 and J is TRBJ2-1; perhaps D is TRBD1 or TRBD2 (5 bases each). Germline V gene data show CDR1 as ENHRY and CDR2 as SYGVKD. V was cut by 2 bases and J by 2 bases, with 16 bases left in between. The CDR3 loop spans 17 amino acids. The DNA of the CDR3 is TGTGCCATCAGTGAGCCGCATGGGACGGGTACCTACAATGAGCAGTTCTTC. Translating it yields CAISEPHGTGTYNEQFF.

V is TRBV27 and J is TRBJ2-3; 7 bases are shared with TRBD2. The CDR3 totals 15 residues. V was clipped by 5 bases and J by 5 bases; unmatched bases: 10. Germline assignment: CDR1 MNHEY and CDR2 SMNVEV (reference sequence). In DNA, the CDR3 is TGTGCCAGCAGTCTGGGCGGTGGGGGGGTAGATACGCAGTATTTT. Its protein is CASSLGGGGVDTQYF.

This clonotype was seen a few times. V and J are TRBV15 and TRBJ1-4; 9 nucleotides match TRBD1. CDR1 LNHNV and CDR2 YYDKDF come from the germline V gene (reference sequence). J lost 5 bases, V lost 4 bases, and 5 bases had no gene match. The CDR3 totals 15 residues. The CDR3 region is CATSKETGGNEKLFF. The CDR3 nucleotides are TGTGCCACCAGCAAAGAGACAGGGGGGAATGAAAAACTGTTTTTT.